Listed below are T cell receptor beta chains from one sample, sequenced in a study of CD8+ T cells in alopecia areata. TCRdb's copy holds only in-frame clones and misses some; the assay was immunoSEQ multiplex PCR. The data contain around 150,000 clones, 55% of them seen just once; the ten biggest clones take up about 4.3%. Sample: CD4+ T cells sorted from blood. All receptors derive from a human donor in good health. Both conserved end residues are part of each CDR3. For some rows the clone size is stated as once, few or many, or as a class when expanded; others skip it.

V gene	clone size	J gene	CDR3 protein
TRBV27	-	TRBJ2-1	CASRSFGEQFF
TRBV4-2	-	TRBJ2-4	CASSQVPVLHSGQNIQYF
TRBV29-1	-	TRBJ1-1	CSVEGTGTLLAFF
TRBV25-1	-	TRBJ2-3	CASRELDTQYF
TRBV5-1	-	TRBJ2-5	CASSLIRGGQETQYF
TRBV2	-	TRBJ2-1	CASSEYSSGRSNEQFF
TRBV2	-	TRBJ1-1	CASTSHQVNTEAFF
TRBV6-6	-	TRBJ2-7	CASRTTGYEQYF
TRBV27	-	TRBJ2-6	CASSFLSGANVLTF
TRBV7-2	-	TRBJ2-5	CASREDKETQYF
TRBV15	few	TRBJ1-1	CATSSDQGGTEAFF
TRBV30	-	TRBJ1-1	CAWSVVDAWGQDIEAFF
TRBV30	once	TRBJ1-2	CAWSPTIDSGYTF
TRBV5-1	-	TRBJ2-3	CASSLEFSRTDTQYF
TRBV7-9	-	TRBJ2-5	CASSSRGQETQYF
TRBV27	-	TRBJ2-5	CASSSPSGERQTQYF
TRBV28	-	TRBJ2-7	CASRTTVPYEQYF
TRBV6-6	-	TRBJ2-1	CASSSQRGSYNEQFF
TRBV28	-	TRBJ1-2	CASSLSLKGYGYTF
TRBV25-1	-	TRBJ2-7	CASSDWDIREQYF
TRBV7-8	-	TRBJ2-1	CASSFRGSKGNEQFF
TRBV6-1	medium-sized	TRBJ2-2	CASSDRAATGELFF
TRBV29-1	-	TRBJ1-1	CSVFRGLNTEAFF
TRBV29-1	few	TRBJ2-7	CSVEWDRSDEQYF
TRBV29-1	-	TRBJ2-5	CSVEDQVGGTGETQYF
TRBV19	-	TRBJ1-5	CASSIVGGPGQPQHF
TRBV7-8	few	TRBJ2-5	CASTLDVYETQYF
TRBV29-1	few	TRBJ2-5	CSVQVGRETQYF
TRBV14	few	TRBJ2-7	CASSQAGTGKGEQYF
TRBV25-1	-	TRBJ2-2	CASRNTGELFF
TRBV25-1	-	-	CASSDQAMTYEQYF
TRBV5-1	once	TRBJ2-2	CASSDRGLTGELFF
TRBV7-9	-	TRBJ2-5	CASSFTQTQYF
TRBV2	-	TRBJ1-1	CASTYRRFAEAFF
TRBV18	-	TRBJ2-7	CASSPGTSGYEQYF
TRBV29-1	-	TRBJ2-1	CSAGTSGAYNEQFF
TRBV15	-	TRBJ2-3	CATSITGGSTDTQYF
TRBV29-1	-	TRBJ2-3	CSAPRQGDLDTQYF
TRBV7-9	-	TRBJ2-6	CASSFLTPPGANVLTF
TRBV19	few	TRBJ1-5	CASNGGRSRGQPQHF
TRBV5-1	few	TRBJ1-2	CASRRDGSNYGYTF
TRBV7-3	-	TRBJ1-3	CASSETGDGNTIYF
TRBV6-1	-	TRBJ1-1	CASSRTEAFF
TRBV29-1	-	TRBJ2-5	CSVLDVQETQYF
TRBV15	few	TRBJ2-5	CATSWSGEETQYF
TRBV27	-	TRBJ2-7	CASTTTRYESGKQYF
TRBV10-3	-	TRBJ2-1	CAIDGTGYNEQFF
TRBV7-9	few	TRBJ1-1	CASSLGTNTEAFF
TRBV30	-	TRBJ2-3	CAWSVPAGGTDTQYF
TRBV28	-	TRBJ2-3	CASSTDYTDTQYF
TRBV5-1	-	TRBJ2-2	CASSFMPGELFF
TRBV2	-	TRBJ1-2	CASTTTGDGYTF
TRBV2	-	TRBJ2-3	CASTAGRSGDTQYF
TRBV29-1	-	TRBJ2-5	CSVAYDGGRTQYF
TRBV7-8	-	TRBJ2-1	CASSREPGLAGAITGNEQFF
TRBV10-2	-	TRBJ2-5	CASSALDQETQYF
TRBV2	many	TRBJ2-3	CASSVSLAPDTQYF
TRBV5-1	once	TRBJ2-6	CASSLTGGSASGANVLTF
TRBV28	-	TRBJ2-1	CASSPTPLTGGTEQFF
TRBV23-1	-	TRBJ2-7	CASGDRVIEEQYF